This T cell receptor (beta chain) stems from a study of regulatory T cells in long-lasting Graves disease (dated by TCRdb to about 2021). With regard to the full study: Patients with newly diagnosed Graves' disease had been on antithyroid drugs for under 3 months. Peripheral blood TCR sequencing and RNA sequencing compared persistent Graves' disease patients with newly diagnosed Graves' disease patients. The study was conducted in China and was registered as a clinical trial. A total of about 35 samples underwent TCR sequencing, from some 13 patients with persistent Graves' disease and 20 or so patients with newly diagnosed Graves' disease.

Sample time point, as interpreted from the label and publication: newly diagnosed GD, antithyroid drugs for less than 3 months. RNA was extracted from PBMCs in TRIzol for both TCR sequencing and RNA sequencing. The diagnosis of Graves' disease was made according to American Thyroid Association guidelines. Patients for the study were recruited at an endocrinology department in Xi'an, China. Each patient gave 7.5 to 10 milliliters of peripheral blood, collected in an EDTA anticoagulant tube. Ficoll Paque Plus density gradient separation was used to isolate PBMCs, and no additional T cell sorting was done. An Agilent 2100 Bioanalyzer and agarose gel were used to assess RNA quality, and a NanoDrop 2000 was used to measure RNA concentration. In this sample, this clonotype turned up a few times. This receptor's antigen is unknown. Nothing much larger sits one base from this clone, and base qualities are not available.

To prepare the library, multiplex PCR was applied. The sequencing machine was an Illumina HiSeq 4000. TCR beta libraries were built with iRepertoire HTBI primers and Arm-PCR amplification of CDR3 regions. Gel purification was performed on PCR products prior to sequencing. Processing in the source paper ran as follows. Gene usage analysis of CDR3 amino acid clonotypes relied on the 62 TRBV and around 13 TRBJ segments identified across samples. COPE and FqMerger were used to merge filtered high-quality paired reads into contigs. BLAST was used to align contigs to the IMGT TRBV, TRBD and TRBJ reference genes, and CDR3 was defined following IMGT. Any clonotype with a frequency above 0.1% was classified as a highly expanded clone. Shannon entropy served as the measure of repertoire diversity, while the Gini coefficient captured V-J evenness. Clonotypes shared by more than one individual were considered public. TCRdb passed the public sequencing reads through fastp at Q25 and MiXCR, retaining productive beta sequences. CDR3 protein sequences are deduplicated, and each keeps its most common genes and DNA. TCRdb's processing, not the study's, gives the V and J calls here. Across this sample there are about 420,000 distinct CDR3 sequences, with over 15% seen only once. Together, the top ten hold about 23% of the sample.

Looking up the germline V gene yields CDR1 SGHDT and CDR2 YYEEEE. Including the terminal cysteine and phenylalanine, the CDR3 comprises 14 residues. Of the read, only the CDR3 DNA is kept; its 42 bases are in frame from base 1. From V the trimming removes 5 bases and from J it removes 4 bases, while the gene matches leave 5 bases of the junction unaccounted for. Here is what the overall study found, with its caveats: A larger number of public clonotypes was shared among persistent patients (approximately 3,000) than among newly diagnosed patients (roughly 980). Lower TCR Shannon entropy and fewer highly expanded clones were observed in persistent Graves' disease patients than in newly diagnosed patients, which suggested clonal expansion. As a limitation, the authors acknowledged that the small sample size may reduce accuracy. Because the primary lesion, thyroid tissue, could not be accessed, the study looked at peripheral blood alone. Sequencing and analysis were restricted to the TCR beta chain. Preferential use of TRBV28, TRBJ1-2 and TRBJ2-5 was observed in persistent disease, whereas TRBV20-1 and TRBJ2-1 were favored in newly diagnosed disease.

These sequences were also reported in another study, on T cells in Graves' hyperthyroidism and ophthalmopathy. As that second paper reports: Stable Graves' hyperthyroidism was defined as the absence of progression to ophthalmopathy over 18 months of follow-up. The hyperthyroidism patients were between 18 and 65 years old and newly diagnosed, with a disease duration of less than 2 months. Any patient with an uncontrolled infection, another autoimmune disease, pregnancy or lactation was excluded. Clinical symptoms, serum thyroxine and TRAb, thyroid ultrasound, and orbital computed tomography formed the basis for the diagnoses. The TCR CDR3 was subjected to a first round of RT-PCR using the HTBI primer set and the Qiagen OneStep RT-PCR kit. Most expanded thyroid clonotypes (frequency above 0.001) were also found in blood, which suggests that blood repertoires may mirror thyroid immune responses. A model built on a 13 V-J signature distinguished ophthalmopathy from stable hyperthyroidism, reaching approximately 89% sensitivity and about 81% specificity in cross-validation and 80%/75% in testing. During validation, the model predicted progression to ophthalmopathy a median of approximately 7 months ahead of onset, with roughly 65% sensitivity and almost 75% specificity. A discovery cohort of about 100 patients, roughly 43 with Graves' ophthalmopathy and approximately 55 with stable Graves' hyperthyroidism, was used to find distinguishing TCR V-J signatures. An independent validation cohort of about 19 hyperthyroidism patients and roughly 16 patients who later progressed to ophthalmopathy tested prospective prediction of ophthalmopathy. For training and testing, the 80 to 100 patients in the discovery cohort were randomly divided in a 7:3 ratio. In addition, the study compared T-cell repertoires in thyroid tissue and in blood from roughly six Graves' hyperthyroidism patients. After blood sampling, hyperthyroidism patients were treated with methimazole at a starting dose of 30 mg daily, and ophthalmopathy patients were treated with high-dose intravenous methylprednisolone. The libraries were constructed in a second round of multiplex PCR and then size-selected and purified. Paired-end sequencing of the libraries was performed with 100 bp reads on an Illumina HiSeq2000. SOAPnuke was used to process the raw data, removing reads that contained adapters or uncalled bases, had a mean Phred below 15, or lacked an exact match to the constant primer or identifier. COPE v1.2.5 was used to merge high-quality paired reads, and clonotypes were defined as unique nucleotide sequences. MiTCR v1.1 was used to align the clonotypes against IMGT TRBV, TRBD and TRBJ reference segments. The analysis included only V-J combinations with a frequency above 0.0001, which together covered 98% to 99.2% of the repertoires. The TCS score was defined as F50 (clonal expansion) divided by E x V (chaos), with BLOSUM62-based TCRdist calculated between CDR3 peptides within each V-J. Welch's t-statistics and random forest reduced fewer than 550 V-J features to roughly 13, which were used in a naive Bayes classifier (R e1071). Sample size was not statistically predetermined, and blinding of investigators to group allocation was not performed. According to the paper, TCR Vbeta CDR3 sequencing was carried out on some 130 peripheral blood samples, which came from over 40 ophthalmopathy, 70 to 80 hyperthyroidism and some 17 progressor patients.

The sequence links TRBV5-6 to TRBJ1-2; TRBD1 agrees with 10 junctional bases. This sample comprised peripheral blood mononuclear cells (PBMCs), obtained at new diagnosis, from a patient treated with antithyroid drugs. The clonotype was recovered from a woman aged 18-29 years with Graves disease. Donor details come from another sample of the same person, matched by shared clones. The sequence in DNA is TGTGCCAGCAGTGCCGGGACAGGGGTCTATGGCTACACCTTC. This sequence encodes CASSAGTGVYGYTF.